This T cell receptor beta chain was identified in a study of T cell repertoires in cytomegalovirus infection. Trimming left V 5 bases short and J 1 base short, with 14 bases between. Germline values: CDR1 DFQATT, CDR2 SNEGSKA (reference sequence). This CDR3 is 14 amino acids long. A remark on this clonotype: Antigen unknown.

Study-wide findings and caveats: The study found HLA-C-restricted CMV-specific TCR beta clonotypes dominating the ex vivo response.

One entry per CDR3 protein results from TCRdb running MiXCR on the reads. Among fewer than 950,000 distinct CDR3 sequences, around a third were seen once, and the ten largest hold approximately 13%. The rearrangement uses TRBV20-1 and TRBJ1-2, with no clear D. The specimen comprised cultured CD8+ T cells from PBMCs, sampled from culture after CMV antigen stimulation. The TCR originated in a human donor in good health (CMV status not recorded). Some clones in this sample may be carry-over from other donors' samples. DNA for the CDR3: TGCAGTGCTCCCGAGCAGGCAGTTAACTATGGCTACACCTTC. Protein product: CSAPEQAVNYGYTF.